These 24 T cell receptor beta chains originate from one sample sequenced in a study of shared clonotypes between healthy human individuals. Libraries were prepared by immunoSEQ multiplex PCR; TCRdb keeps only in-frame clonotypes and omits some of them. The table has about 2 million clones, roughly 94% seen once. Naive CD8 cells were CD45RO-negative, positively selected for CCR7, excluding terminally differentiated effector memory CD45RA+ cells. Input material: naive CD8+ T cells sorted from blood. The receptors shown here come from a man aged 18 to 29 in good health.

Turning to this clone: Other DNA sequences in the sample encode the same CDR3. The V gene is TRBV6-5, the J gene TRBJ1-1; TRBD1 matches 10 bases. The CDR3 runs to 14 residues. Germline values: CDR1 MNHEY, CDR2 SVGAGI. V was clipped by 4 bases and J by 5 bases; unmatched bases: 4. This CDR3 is CASSSGQGRTEAFF. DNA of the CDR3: TGTGCCAGCAGTTCGGGACAGGGGAGGACTGAAGCTTTCTTT.

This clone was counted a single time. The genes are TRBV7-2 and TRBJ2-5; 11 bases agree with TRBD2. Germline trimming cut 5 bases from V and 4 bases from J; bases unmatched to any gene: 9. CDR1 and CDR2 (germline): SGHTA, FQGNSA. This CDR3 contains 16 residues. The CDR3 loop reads CASSLSTSGISETQYF. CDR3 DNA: TGTGCCAGCAGCCTATCGACTAGCGGGATTTCAGAGACCCAGTACTTC.

CDR3 DNA sequence: TGCGCCAGCAGCCAAGTGGTCCTTGCCGAGCAGTACTTC. Encoded protein: CASSQVVLAEQYF. The chain is built from TRBV4-3 and TRBJ2-7, with no clear D. V was cut by 1 base and J by 6 bases, with 10 bases left in between. Germline CDR1 reads LGHNA; CDR2 reads YSLEER. The CDR3 runs to 13 residues.

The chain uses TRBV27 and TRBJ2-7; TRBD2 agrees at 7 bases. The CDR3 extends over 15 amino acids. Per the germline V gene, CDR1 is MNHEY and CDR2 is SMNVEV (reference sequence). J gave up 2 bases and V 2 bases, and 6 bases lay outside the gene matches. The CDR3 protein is CASSLEGGTTYEQYF. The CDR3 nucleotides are TGTGCCAGCAGTTTAGAGGGAGGGACCACCTACGAGCAGTACTTC.

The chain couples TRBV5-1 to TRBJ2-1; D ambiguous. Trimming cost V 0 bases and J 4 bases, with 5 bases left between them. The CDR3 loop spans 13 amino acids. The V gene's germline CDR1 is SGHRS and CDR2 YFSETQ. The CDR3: CASSLEVYNEQFF. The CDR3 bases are TGCGCCAGCAGCTTGGAAGTTTACAATGAGCAGTTCTTC.

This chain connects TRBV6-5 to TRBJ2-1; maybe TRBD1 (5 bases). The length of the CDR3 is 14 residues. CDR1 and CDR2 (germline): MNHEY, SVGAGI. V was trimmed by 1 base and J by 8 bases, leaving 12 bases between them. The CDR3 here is CASSYFNQGYEQFF. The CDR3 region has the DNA TGTGCCAGCAGTTACTTCAATCAGGGATATGAGCAGTTCTTC.

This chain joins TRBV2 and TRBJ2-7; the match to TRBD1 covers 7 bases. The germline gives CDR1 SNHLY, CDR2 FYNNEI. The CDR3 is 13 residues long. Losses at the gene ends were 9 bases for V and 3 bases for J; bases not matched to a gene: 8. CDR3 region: CASLDRMNYEQYF. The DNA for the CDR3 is TGTGCCAGTTTGGACAGGATGAACTACGAGCAGTACTTC.

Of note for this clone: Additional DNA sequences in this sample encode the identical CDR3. In DNA form, the CDR3 reads TGCGCCAGCAGCCAAGGTCTCGGTTCACCCCTCCACTTT. Encoded protein: CASSQGLGSPLHF. The chain combines TRBV4-1 with TRBJ1-6; D call uncertain. The length of the CDR3 is 13 residues. V was shortened by 1 base and J by 9 bases, with 7 bases between the two germline ends. CDR1 MGHRA and CDR2 YSYEKL come from the germline V gene.

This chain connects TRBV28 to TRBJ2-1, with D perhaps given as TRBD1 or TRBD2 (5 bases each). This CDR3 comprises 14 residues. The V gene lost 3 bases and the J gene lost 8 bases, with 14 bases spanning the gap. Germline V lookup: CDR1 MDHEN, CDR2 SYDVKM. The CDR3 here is CASSLGTWIHEQFF. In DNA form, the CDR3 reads TGTGCCAGCAGTTTGGGGACCTGGATCCATGAGCAGTTCTTC.

The CDR3 nucleotides are TGTGCCTGGAGTTCAGAGCCTAACTCCTACAATGAGCAGTTCTTC. It codes for CAWSSEPNSYNEQFF. The gene calls are TRBV30 and TRBJ2-1; D unclear. The germline V gene has CDR1 GTSNPN and CDR2 SVGIG (reference sequence). The CDR3 runs 15 residues. V lost 2 bases, J lost 0 bases, and 11 bases lay in between.

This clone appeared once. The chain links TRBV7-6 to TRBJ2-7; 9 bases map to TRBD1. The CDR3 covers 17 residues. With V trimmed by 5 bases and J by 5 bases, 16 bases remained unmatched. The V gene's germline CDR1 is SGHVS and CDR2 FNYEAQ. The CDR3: CASSPLAPGTGRHEQYF. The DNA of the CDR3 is TGTGCCAGCAGCCCACTCGCCCCCGGGACAGGGCGACACGAGCAGTACTTC.

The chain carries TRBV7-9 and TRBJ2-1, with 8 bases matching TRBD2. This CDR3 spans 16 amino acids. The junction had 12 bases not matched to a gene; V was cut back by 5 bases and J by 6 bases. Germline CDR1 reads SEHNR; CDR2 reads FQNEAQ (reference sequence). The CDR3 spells CASSAREAGGPNEQFF. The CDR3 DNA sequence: TGTGCCAGCAGCGCCAGGGAGGCGGGAGGTCCCAATGAGCAGTTCTTC.

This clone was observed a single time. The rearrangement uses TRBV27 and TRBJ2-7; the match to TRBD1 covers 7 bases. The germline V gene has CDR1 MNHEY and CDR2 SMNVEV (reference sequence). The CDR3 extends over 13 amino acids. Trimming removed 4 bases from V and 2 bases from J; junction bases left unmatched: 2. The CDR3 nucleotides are TGTGCCAGCAGTTGGGGACAGACCTACGAGCAGTACTTC. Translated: CASSWGQTYEQYF.

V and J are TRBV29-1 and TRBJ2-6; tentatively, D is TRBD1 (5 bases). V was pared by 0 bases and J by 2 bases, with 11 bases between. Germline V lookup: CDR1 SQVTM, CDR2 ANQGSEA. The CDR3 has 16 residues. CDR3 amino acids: CSVEDLGETGANVLTF. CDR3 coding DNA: TGCAGCGTTGAAGACTTAGGGGAAACTGGGGCCAACGTCCTGACTTTC.

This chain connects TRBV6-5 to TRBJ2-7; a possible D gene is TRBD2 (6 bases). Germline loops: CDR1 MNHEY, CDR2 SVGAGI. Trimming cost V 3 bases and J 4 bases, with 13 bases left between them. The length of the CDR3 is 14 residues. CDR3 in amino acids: CASSYGGREYEQYF. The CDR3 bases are TGTGCCAGCAGTTATGGGGGTCGGGAGTACGAGCAGTACTTC.

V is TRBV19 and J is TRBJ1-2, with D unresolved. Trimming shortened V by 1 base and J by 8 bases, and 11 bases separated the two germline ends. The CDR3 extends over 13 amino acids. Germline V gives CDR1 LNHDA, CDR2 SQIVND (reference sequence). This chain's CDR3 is CASSIGALSGYTF. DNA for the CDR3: TGTGCCAGTAGTATAGGGGCCCTTTCGGGCTACACCTTC. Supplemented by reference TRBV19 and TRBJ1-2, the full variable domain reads DGGITQSPKYLFRKEGQNVTLSCEQNLNHDAMYWYRQDPGQGLRLIYYSQIVNDFQKGDIAEGYSVSREKKESFPLTVTSAQKNPTAFYLCASSIGALSGYTFGSGTRLTVV.

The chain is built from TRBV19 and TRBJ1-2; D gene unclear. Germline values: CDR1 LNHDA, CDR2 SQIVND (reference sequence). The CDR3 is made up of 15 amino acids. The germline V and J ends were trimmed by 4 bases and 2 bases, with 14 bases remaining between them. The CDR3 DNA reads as TGTGCCAGTAGTACCGTCTCCATCTCCAACTATGGCTACACCTTC. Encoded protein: CASSTVSISNYGYTF.

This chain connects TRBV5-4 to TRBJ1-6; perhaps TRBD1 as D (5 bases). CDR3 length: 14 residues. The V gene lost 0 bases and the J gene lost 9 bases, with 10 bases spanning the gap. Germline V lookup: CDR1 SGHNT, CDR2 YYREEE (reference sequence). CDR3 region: CASSLVGVSSPLHF. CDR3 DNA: TGTGCCAGCAGCTTGGTAGGGGTCAGTTCACCCCTCCACTTT.

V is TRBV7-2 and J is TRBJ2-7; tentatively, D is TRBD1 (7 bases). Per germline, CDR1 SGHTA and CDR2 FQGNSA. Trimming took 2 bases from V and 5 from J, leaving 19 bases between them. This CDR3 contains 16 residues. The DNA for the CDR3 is TGTGCCAGCAGCTTATACGCCCAGGGGGGAACGGACGAGCAGTACTTC. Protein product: CASSLYAQGGTDEQYF.

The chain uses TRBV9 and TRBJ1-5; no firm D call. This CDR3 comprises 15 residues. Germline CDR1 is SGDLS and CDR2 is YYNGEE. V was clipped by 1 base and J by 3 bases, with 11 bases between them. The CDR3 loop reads CASSVSDGFNQPQHF. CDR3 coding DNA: TGTGCCAGCAGCGTATCTGACGGGTTCAATCAGCCCCAGCATTTT.

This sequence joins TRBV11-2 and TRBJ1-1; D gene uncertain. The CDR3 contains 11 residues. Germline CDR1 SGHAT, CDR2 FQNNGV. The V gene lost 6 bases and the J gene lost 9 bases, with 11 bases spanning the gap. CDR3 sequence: CASRDGYKAFF. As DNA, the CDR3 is TGTGCCAGCAGGGACGGATATAAAGCTTTCTTT.

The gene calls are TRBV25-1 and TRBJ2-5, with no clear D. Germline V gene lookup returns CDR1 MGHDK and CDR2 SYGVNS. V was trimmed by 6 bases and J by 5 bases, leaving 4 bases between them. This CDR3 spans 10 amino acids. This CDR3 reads CASRAETQYF. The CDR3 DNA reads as TGTGCCAGCAGGGCGGAGACCCAGTACTTC.

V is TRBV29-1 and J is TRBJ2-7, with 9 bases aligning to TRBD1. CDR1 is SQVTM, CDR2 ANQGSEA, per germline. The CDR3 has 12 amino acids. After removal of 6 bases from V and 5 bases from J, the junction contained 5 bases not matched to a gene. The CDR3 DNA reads TGCAGCGTCCGGACAGGGGTGGACGAGCAGTACTTC. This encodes CSVRTGVDEQYF.

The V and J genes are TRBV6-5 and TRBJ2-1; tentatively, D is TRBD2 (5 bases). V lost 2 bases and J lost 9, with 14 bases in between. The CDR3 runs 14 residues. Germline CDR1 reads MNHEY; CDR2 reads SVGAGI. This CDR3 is CASSYEGFEAEQFF. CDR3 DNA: TGTGCCAGCAGTTACGAGGGTTTTGAGGCTGAGCAGTTCTTC.